This T cell receptor (beta chain) stems from a study of blood T cells in healthy people across ages. The CDR3 has 14 residues. V shed 0 bases and J shed 1 base, with 9 bases lying between them. CDR1 DFQATT and CDR2 SNEGSKA come from the germline V gene (reference sequence). A second roughly 6 to 12 cycle PCR used barcoded and J-beta primers. MiXCR, run by TCRdb on the 5' RACE reads, gives a single entry per CDR3 protein. The sample holds approximately 2,000,000 distinct CDR3 sequences, 35% to 50% seen once. The sample comprised blood. The origin of this receptor is a human donor in good health. V is TRBV20-1 and J is TRBJ2-5; no clear D gene. The DNA of the CDR3 is TGCAGTGCTAGAGATGCGGCAGCCCAAGAGACCCAGTACTTC. Residues: CSARDAAAQETQYF.